This TCR beta chain was profiled in a study of radiotherapy plus CTLA-4 blockade in lung cancer. About the research overall: Among patients, over 15% showed objective responses, and 30% to 40% had disease control.

Study observations and caveats: The study found tumor-derived TCR clones expanded in blood after radiotherapy plus ipilimumab. Interferon-beta and early blood T cell clone dynamics reportedly predicted response best.

As regards this clone: Its matching antigen is unknown.

Libraries were prepared by immunoSEQ multiplex PCR; TCRdb keeps only in-frame clonotypes and omits some of them. Of over 75,000 clones in the sample, 80% to 90% were seen once. The sample here was peripheral blood, taken from a patient treated with radiotherapy plus ipilimumab. This sequence was found in a human donor with non-small cell lung cancer who had stable disease on radiotherapy plus ipilimumab.

CDR3 sequence (DNA): TGTGCCAGCAGTTACTCGGGGACGGGACAAGGCTACACCTTC. Protein sequence: CASSYSGTGQGYTF. V usage is TRBV6-5 and J usage is TRBJ1-2; D possibly corresponds to TRBD1 (6 bases). Trimming removed 0 bases from V and 8 bases from J, with 13 bases in between. In germline, CDR1 is MNHEY, CDR2 SVGAGI. The CDR3 spans 14 residues.